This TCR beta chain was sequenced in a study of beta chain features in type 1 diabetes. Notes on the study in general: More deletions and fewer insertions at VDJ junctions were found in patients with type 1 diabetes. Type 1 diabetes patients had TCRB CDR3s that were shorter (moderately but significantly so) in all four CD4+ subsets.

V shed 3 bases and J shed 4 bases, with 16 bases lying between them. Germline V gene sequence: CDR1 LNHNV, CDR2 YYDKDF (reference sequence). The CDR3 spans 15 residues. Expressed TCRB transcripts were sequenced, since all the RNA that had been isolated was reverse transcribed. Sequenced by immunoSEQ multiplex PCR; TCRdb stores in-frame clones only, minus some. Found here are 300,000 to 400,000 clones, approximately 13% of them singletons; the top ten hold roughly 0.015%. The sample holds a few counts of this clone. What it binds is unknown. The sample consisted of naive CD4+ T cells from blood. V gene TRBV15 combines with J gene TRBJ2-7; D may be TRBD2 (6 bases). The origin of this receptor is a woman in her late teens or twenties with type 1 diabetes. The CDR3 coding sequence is TGTGCCACCAGCAGCGCCGGGGGTTCGGTGTACGAGCAGTACTTC. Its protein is CATSSAGGSVYEQYF.